This T cell receptor beta chain derives from a study of T-cell memory formation after mild COVID-19. Study results and limitations: CD4/CD8 balance held among clones contracting day 15 to 85, and later expanders leaned CD4+.

Deletions cut 0 bases from V and 8 bases from J, with 8 bases between. The CDR3 totals 13 residues. The germline V gene has CDR1 MNHEY and CDR2 SVGAGI. The 5'RACE method, run with constant-segment primers, produced TCR alpha and TCR beta cDNA libraries (carrying sample barcodes and UMIs). TCRdb re-analysed the 5' RACE reads in MiXCR, keeping a single row per CDR3 protein. The table has 250,000 to 300,000 distinct CDR3 sequences, under 20% seen once. For this clonotype: Its antigen remains unknown.

Sequencing used PBMCs or a T cell subset sorted from them (not recorded which). The TCR originated in a man aged 18-30 years who had mild COVID-19 (a few samples of this study predate the infection). Cell type and time point are not known. The J gene is TRBJ1-3, the V gene TRBV6-5, with D uncertain. In DNA, the CDR3 is TGTGCCAGCAGTTACTCGTCGGGGTACACCATATATTTT. Translated, it gives CASSYSSGYTIYF.